The T cell receptor (beta chain) described here comes from a study of blood T cell repertoires in COVID-19. Study context: There were acute and convalescent COVID-19 samples, and they came from the United States, Italy and Spain. PBMCs, B-cell-depleted T cells, or T cells provided the cDNA or gDNA that made up the material.

V shed 0 bases and J shed 4 bases, with 10 bases lying between them. Per the germline V gene, CDR1 is SGDLS and CDR2 is YYNGEE. The CDR3 runs to 14 residues. In the original processing: Reference gene primer amplification gave estimated nucleated cell counts. Measured with immunoSEQ multiplex PCR; TCRdb has only the in-frame clones, and not every one. That table gives V, J and clone size, and the DNA gave D and trimming. The sample carries approximately 240,000 clones, nearly 85% recorded once. The origin of this receptor is a human donor in a cohort sampled during active COVID-19. Sequencing was performed on peripheral blood. The J gene is TRBJ1-1, the V gene TRBV9; D gene uncertain. The CDR3 region has the DNA TGTGCCAGCAGCGTAGGTCCCTCGAGCACTGAAGCTTTCTTT. Translating it yields CASSVGPSSTEAFF.